The entry that follows covers one T cell receptor (beta chain) sequence. Its antigen remains undetermined. Base qualities are not at hand, and no much larger clone is one base apart. The library was made by the immunoSEQ multiplex PCR assay. For the multiplex PCR, a mixture combining 60 forward primers for TCR Vbeta segments and 13 reverse primers for TCR Jbeta segments was used. The CDR3 region of rearranged TCR beta genes was amplified from genomic DNA by a multiplex PCR assay. The amplified TCR beta libraries were sequenced on the Illumina HiSeq System as 87-base-pair reads. On the authors' methods: Across the 500 to 750 repertoires, a later analysis counted 75 million to 90 million unique TCR beta chains, 8.5 million to 12 million of which were shared by at least two donors. Raw reads were error-corrected and collapsed into unique sequences by a nearest-neighbor algorithm in which closely related sequences were merged to remove PCR and sequencing errors. V, D and J gene segments were assigned by aligning CDR3 sequences to IMGT reference sequences. For a sequence to be retained, a match of at least six nucleotides to both a V gene segment and a J gene segment was required. A rearrangement counted as productive if the CDR3 had no stop codons and remained in frame with V and J, and every other rearrangement counted as non-productive. Following IMGT convention, CDR3 was defined as the stretch from the second conserved V-encoded cysteine to the conserved J-encoded phenylalanine. The earlier analysis of 550 to 650 of the donors excluded any sequence lacking an unambiguous match to a single V gene segment. An earlier analysis of 587 of the donors classified V segments as functional when productive rearrangements were above 56.7% and as segregating when the standard deviation between donors was above 5%. To diagnose cytomegalovirus status from the catalog of TCR beta chain sequences, a statistical classification framework was built. A later analysis assigned V and J genes by comparing TCR nucleotide sequences with IMGT/GENE-DB human TR gene sequences. Using the TCRdist pipeline, a later analysis assigned CDR3 sequences along with most-parsimonious VDJ recombination scenarios. In a later analysis, each TCR beta chain was defined by its CDR3 amino acid sequence together with its V-gene family, and reads without a unique V-gene family were excluded. To address suspected cross-contamination and a sequencing artifact, a later analysis removed some 620 highly shared, low-generation-probability nucleotide sequences. In a later analysis, a clonal expansion index for each public chain was calculated from normalized within-repertoire ranks of inferred template counts. In a later analysis, generation probabilities were computed with a VDJ recombination model fitted to out-of-frame rearrangements, and the resulting probabilities were checked against IGoR. In a later analysis, hypergeometric tests were used to score TCR-TCR, TCR-HLA and TCR-CMV co-occurrence, with a repertoire-size bias correction applied to TCR pairs. False discovery rates were estimated in a later analysis by permuting HLA or CMV assignments 20 times. A later analysis grouped co-occurring TCRs with DBSCAN, adding TCRdist sequence similarity when clustering within HLA-allele-positive subsets. Repertoires with fewer than 30,000 or more than 120,000 public chains were left out of co-occurrence clustering, as were a handful of repertoires with anomalous nucleotide sharing. Here the immuneACCESS table is served through TCRdb, limited to in-frame sequences with V and J called. Missing clones are a known gap in these copies; in checked studies unresolved V genes cover under half, and the rest lacks a known reason. V and J calls and clone size are those listed in that table; D and trimming were worked out from the DNA. Within this sample are under 200,000 clones, with approximately 88% of them counted one time only. The ten largest clones take up 0.38% of the sample.

The data belong to a study of cytomegalovirus exposure and HLA in healthy donors (dated by TCRdb to about 2017). At the level of the whole study: According to an earlier analysis of 550 to 700 of the donors, some 170 million T cells yielded approximately 120 million unique TCR beta sequences and roughly 280 Gb of sequence data. Roughly 310 gigabases of sequencing data and 70 million to 85 million unique TCR sequences were included in an early release covering several hundred HLA-typed donors. Of the 300 to 500 genotyped donors, 70% to 90% were placed in the genetic ancestry cluster associated with self-reported Caucasian donors. The aim of the study was to test whether cataloging public T cell receptors could identify signatures of past pathogen exposure. The study profiled the T cell repertoires of fewer than 850 subjects by immunosequencing and related them to cytomegalovirus serostatus. Besides the first cohort of roughly 660 subjects, a separate validation cohort made up of 120 or so different subjects was used. High-throughput TCR immunosequencing, statistical association of individual TCRs with disease status, and machine learning were combined to predict cytomegalovirus infection status. To study patterns of TCR occurrence, a later analysis re-analyzed previously published TCR beta repertoires from 666 donors and added high-resolution HLA genotyping. In the later analysis, no new phenotypic data were used to find candidate immune exposures; instead, reliance was placed on TCR beta sequences and their occurrence across donors. An earlier analysis of approximately 630 of the donors applied high-throughput TCR beta sequencing to assess whether each TCR beta V gene segment acted as functional or pseudogenic. Donor age, sex, ethnicity and CMV serostatus were compiled alongside the repertoire data. In a later genetic analysis, genome-wide SNP genotypes for about 65% of the 666 donors were used, and that subset was treated as a discovery cohort. Every repertoire in the discovery cohort had been generated on one and the same sequencing platform. HLA typing included class I and class II loci at four-digit resolution. The number of donors typed differed by locus, with about 629-630 for A, B, C, DRB1 and DQB1, roughly 520 for DQA1, 600 to 610 for DPA1, and 450 to 480 for DPB1. A few DR-DQ haplotypes were treated as single units for association and clustering because of strong linkage in the cohort. Across around 400 genotyped donors of the cohort, an average of approximately 220,000 unique TCR beta nucleotide sequences per donor were sequenced, and roughly a sixth of those sequences were non-productive. Results and caveats for the whole study, not just this receptor: In this cohort, only TCR beta chains were sequenced, and detectable features were limited by the absence of alpha or paired-chain data. An association between a missense DCLRE1C variant and V-gene and J-gene trimming of TCR beta chains was found in a later genetic analysis and replicated in an independent cohort. Correlated functional status among segregating V segments might reflect linkage disequilibrium, but an unknown experimental factor could not be ruled out. The 87-base-pair reads could not distinguish some IMGT-functional V segments, including TRBV6-2 and TRBV6-3, so those segments were excluded. Immune exposure information for the cohort was limited to CMV serostatus. A further reported finding was that TCR beta sequences accurately predicted the HLA-A and HLA-B alleles for most subjects in the first cohort. When HLA alleles, especially DR and DQ, strongly co-occurred, TCR associations were difficult to assign to individual alleles. In a later genetic analysis, fewer N-insertions in productive TCRs were reported among donors in an Asian-associated ancestry cluster than the approximately 710-donor mean. According to a later analysis, most CMV-associated TCR beta chains appeared to be HLA-restricted, and the HLA associations seemed to be driven largely by CMV exposure. Because counts were too low, roughly 18 rarely observed V segments, including chromosome 9 orphons, were left out of the earlier analysis of 587 of the donors. In vitro tests confirmed that a few of the cytomegalovirus-associated TCR beta chains recognize cytomegalovirus antigens. Most TCR sequences were observed very rarely across donors, whereas some public TCRs were present in many individuals. The study gave a list of under 200 TCR beta chains associated with cytomegalovirus. Cytomegalovirus status was reported to be diagnosed by the classifier with high specificity and sensitivity in both the original and validation cohorts. Because HLA typing was unavailable for some donors at each locus, only the typed subset was used in association tests. The authors suggested that the approach could potentially be generalized to other disease states and immunological phenotypes. A cluster of highly shared sequence variants was judged likely to represent a technical artifact of the sequencing pipeline. At a false discovery rate of 0.05, a later analysis linked under 20,000 TCR beta sequences to specific HLA alleles. In a later analysis, HLA-associated TCR beta chains were found to be more clonally expanded and to have lower generation probabilities than equally common non-associated chains. In an earlier analysis of approximately 590 of the donors, most TCR beta V segments appeared in productive rearrangements about 90% or about 30% of the time, broadly matching IMGT annotations. Roughly uniform sequencing depth across donors was assumed in presence/absence analyses, although this assumption may not hold. Several of the top co-occurrence clusters appeared to be linked to parvovirus B19, influenza, CMV and Epstein-Barr virus, according to a later analysis. In a later analysis, TCR association rates were found to vary across HLA loci, with the most associated TCRs seen for DRB1 alleles and the fewest for HLA-C alleles.

V loses 0 bases at its end and J loses 0 bases; junction bases beyond the gene matches: 3. The CDR3, cysteine through phenylalanine, is 16 amino acids long. Here the CDR3 DNA is all that survives: 48 bases in frame from base 1. Looking up the germline V gene yields CDR1 SGHRS and CDR2 YFSETQ. The cohort comprised some 680 healthy bone marrow donors. Cohort members were all nominally healthy when sampled, although unrecorded immune exposures were likely present. The donor tested CMV seronegative, placing the donor among the 350 to 400 seronegative members of the cohort. Each donor provided a peripheral blood sample, and peripheral blood mononuclear cells were used for TCR beta sequencing. Genomic DNA was extracted from the blood cell samples with the Qiagen DNeasy Blood Extraction Kit.

The chain employs TRBV5-1 and TRBJ1-3, with 7 junctional bases fitting TRBD1. The sequenced sample was PBMCs. The clonotype was recovered from a boy younger than 10 in good health and CMV-seronegative. The nucleotide sequence is TGCGCCAGCAGCTTGGAGTGGGACAGCTCTGGAAACACCATATATTTT. Its protein reads: CASSLEWDSSGNTIYF.